Below, 20 T cell receptor beta chains from the same sample are listed, as sequenced in a study of T cell repertoires in cytomegalovirus infection. One entry per CDR3 protein results from TCRdb running MiXCR on the reads. This table has about 400,000 distinct CDR3 sequences, 18% appearing once. The sequenced sample was PBMCs. The receptors come from a human donor in good health (CMV status not recorded). Some clones in this sample may be carry-over from other donors' samples.

The genes are TRBV6-5 and TRBJ1-1; TRBD1 matches at 10 bases. This CDR3 region has 16 residues. Germline trimming cut 5 bases from V and 7 bases from J; bases unmatched to any gene: 13. The germline V gene encodes CDR1 MNHEY and CDR2 SVGAGI. The DNA of the CDR3 is TGTGCCAGCAGTACCAGACGGACAGGGGGAATTGGTGAAGCTTTCTTT. This encodes CASSTRRTGGIGEAFF.

The rearrangement joins TRBV10-3 to TRBJ1-1; TRBD1 matches 7 bases. V was clipped by 6 bases and J by 7 bases; unmatched bases: 2. CDR1 is ENHRY, CDR2 SYGVKD, per germline. The CDR3 is 11 residues long. Here the CDR3 reads CAIRRQGEAFF. The CDR3 bases are TGTGCCATCAGGCGACAGGGTGAAGCTTTCTTT.

V is TRBV20-1 and J is TRBJ2-5; 7 nucleotides match TRBD2. Trimming at V came to 6 bases and at J to 1 base, leaving 11 bases not matched to a gene. The CDR3 sequence is 15 residues long. Germline CDR1 is DFQATT and CDR2 is SNEGSKA (reference sequence). The CDR3 nucleotides read TGCAGTGCCCTCCTTTGGGGGGGGGGCCAAGAGACCCAGTACTTC. As protein: CSALLWGGGQETQYF.

This clonotype was picked up a small number of times. V usage is TRBV12-3 or TRBV12-4 and J usage is TRBJ2-5; tentatively, D is TRBD1 (5 bases). V was pared by 2 bases and J by 5 bases, with 9 bases between. The CDR3 consists of 13 residues. CDR3 sequence: CASSLHRKETQYF. The CDR3 nucleotides read TGTGCCAGCAGTTTACACAGGAAGGAGACCCAGTACTTC.

This clonotype has a count of ten or more. This chain connects TRBV7-9 to TRBJ2-1, with 9 bases identical to TRBD2. CDR1 is SEHNR, CDR2 FQNEAQ, per germline (reference sequence). The CDR3 covers 17 residues. V lost 4 bases to trimming and J lost 8 bases; unmatched junction nucleotides: 15. CDR3 residues: CASSSPRPGLAGHEQFF. The CDR3, as DNA: TGTGCCAGCAGCTCTCCGAGGCCGGGACTAGCAGGGCATGAGCAGTTCTTC.

This clonotype was detected ten times or more. The chain carries TRBV7-9 and TRBJ2-5, with TRBD1 matching over 9 bases. The CDR3 is 15 residues long. The germline gives CDR1 SEHNR, CDR2 FQNEAQ (reference sequence). V trimming: 3 bases; J trimming: 3 bases; junction bases outside the gene matches: 5. This chain's CDR3 is CASSLTGGLEETQYF. The CDR3 DNA is TGTGCCAGCAGCTTGACAGGGGGACTGGAAGAGACCCAGTACTTC.

The CDR3 region is CASGAGGRNTEAFF. The CDR3 nucleotides read TGTGCTAGTGGCGCAGGGGGAAGGAACACTGAAGCTTTCTTT. The chain recombines TRBV12-5 with TRBJ1-1, with 7 bases that match TRBD1. The V gene's germline CDR1 is LGHNT and CDR2 FRNRAP. Losses at the gene ends were 6 bases for V and 1 base for J; bases not matched to a gene: 5. CDR3 length equals 14 residues. Based on the CDR3 plus reference TRBV12-5 and TRBJ1-1, the full variable domain is DARVTQTPRHKVTEMGQEVTMRCQPILGHNTVFWYRQTMMQGLELLAYFRNRAPLDDSGMPKDRFSAEMPDATLATLKIQPSEPRDSAVYFCASGAGGRNTEAFFGQGTRLTVV.

This clonotype was detected only a few times. This chain joins TRBV5-6 and TRBJ1-2; 8 nucleotides agree with TRBD1. V lost 3 bases and J lost 8; bases outside the gene matches: 12. Germline CDR1 is SGHDT and CDR2 is YYEEEE. The CDR3 extends over 15 amino acids. CDR3: CASSWGERTGTGYTF. CDR3 DNA sequence: TGTGCCAGCAGCTGGGGAGAAAGGACAGGGACCGGCTACACCTTC.

The rearrangement joins TRBV5-1 to TRBJ1-4; D may be TRBD1 (5 bases). The CDR3 has 16 amino acids. Germline values: CDR1 SGHRS, CDR2 YFSETQ. Trimming took off 2 bases at V and 0 bases at J, with 11 bases between the two ends. The CDR3 bases are TGCGCCAGCAGCTTAGGACAAGCCACAACTAATGAAAAACTGTTTTTT. Protein: CASSLGQATTNEKLFF. Full variable domain (remainder filled in from reference TRBV5-1 and TRBJ1-4): KAGVTQTPRYLIKTRGQQVTLSCSPISGHRSVSWYQQTPGQGLQFLFEYFSETQRNKGNFPGRFSGRQFSNSRSEMNVSTLELGDSALYLCASSLGQATTNEKLFFGSGTQLSVL.

This clonotype turned up a few times. The chain has TRBV28 and TRBJ2-5; D gene unclear. Deletions cut 2 bases from V and 5 bases from J, with 6 bases between. CDR1 and CDR2 (germline): MDHEN, SYDVKM. CDR3 size: 12 residues. The CDR3 DNA follows: TGTGCCAGCAGTTTAGAGCTTGAGACCCAGTACTTC. Protein product: CASSLELETQYF.

This clonotype was counted at least ten times. At one end, the junction sequence differs from germline, possibly due to a read error. The chain employs TRBV12-3 or TRBV12-4 and TRBJ2-3; D unclear. The CDR3 is made up of 11 amino acids. CDR3 nucleotide sequence: TGTGCCAGCAGCTTAGTAGATACGCAGTATTTT. It codes for CASSLVDTQYF.

The chain is built from TRBV18 and TRBJ2-1; TRBD2 might be the D (5 bases). This CDR3 comprises 15 residues. Germline V gene lookup returns CDR1 KGHSH and CDR2 LQKENI. V dropped 4 bases and J dropped 6 bases, with 16 bases sitting between them. The CDR3 DNA reads as TGTGCCAGCTCACTGGAAGTTTCAGAGGGCAATGAGCAGTTCTTC. Its protein is CASSLEVSEGNEQFF.

The sample holds a few counts of this clonotype. This chain joins TRBV10-3 and TRBJ1-1, with D unclear. The length of the CDR3 is 13 residues. Germline loops: CDR1 ENHRY, CDR2 SYGVKD. V lost 0 bases to trimming and J lost 6 bases, with 8 bases between them. The CDR3 DNA reads as TGTGCCATCAGTGAGTCTTTCGGCTCTGAAGCTTTCTTT. This codes for CAISESFGSEAFF.

The J gene is TRBJ2-4, the V gene TRBV10-2; 12 bases line up with TRBD2. The CDR3 length is 15 residues. Looked up from germline, CDR1 is WSHSY and CDR2 is SAAADI. V dropped 8 bases and J dropped 6; count of bases not matched to a gene: 8. CDR3 region: CASSGLAGSRNIQYF. The CDR3 region has the DNA TGCGCCAGCTCCGGACTAGCGGGAAGTAGAAACATTCAGTACTTC.

This clonotype was detected many times. The chain joins TRBV7-2 to TRBJ1-6; 10 bases match TRBD1. CDR3 length equals 13 residues. The V gene's germline CDR1 is SGHTA and CDR2 FQGNSA. The ends lost 5 bases at V and 10 bases at J; junction bases unmatched: 2. CDR3 in DNA: TGTGCCAGCAGCGACAGGGGGCAATCACCCCTCCACTTT. This encodes CASSDRGQSPLHF.

The V gene is TRBV19, the J gene TRBJ2-2; D may be TRBD1 (6 bases). Germline V gives CDR1 LNHDA, CDR2 SQIVND (reference sequence). V was shortened by 2 bases and J by 6 bases, with 10 bases between the two germline ends. The CDR3 has 14 amino acids. The CDR3 protein is CASSISGQPGELFF. CDR3 bases: TGTGCCAGTAGTATATCCGGACAGCCCGGGGAGCTGTTTTTT.

This clonotype was seen a handful of times. The V gene is TRBV10-3, the J gene TRBJ1-5, with 9 nucleotides matching TRBD1. V lost 1 base to trimming and J lost 6 bases; unmatched junction nucleotides: 10. The CDR3 length is 17 residues. From germline, CDR1 is ENHRY and CDR2 SYGVKD. The CDR3 DNA sequence: TGTGCCATCAGTGAGTTCAAACAGGGGGCAGGGGGTCAGCCCCAGCATTTT. Protein: CAISEFKQGAGGQPQHF.

Ten or more counts support this clonotype. The V call is TRBV6-2 or TRBV6-3, the J call TRBJ2-7; D not resolved. Germline-derived CDR1 and CDR2 are MNHEY and SVGEGT. V was cut by 6 bases and J by 7 bases, with 13 bases left in between. The CDR3 runs 12 residues. CDR3 DNA sequence: TGTGCCAGCAGCGTCCCCCTCCGTGAGCAGTACTTC. Encoded protein: CASSVPLREQYF.

This clonotype was seen more than once but under ten times. The chain has TRBV28 and TRBJ1-5; weak D call: TRBD1 (5 bases). The CDR3 contains 12 residues. CDR1 MDHEN and CDR2 SYDVKM come from the germline V gene. Trimming pared 7 bases from V and 7 bases from J, leaving 11 bases between. In DNA form, the CDR3 reads TGTGCCAGCACGGAGGGGATCCAGCCCCAGCATTTT. This encodes CASTEGIQPQHF.

V and J are TRBV19 and TRBJ2-2; TRBD2 matches at 11 bases. Unmatched junction bases numbered 13, after V lost 4 bases and J lost 9 bases. This CDR3 is 17 amino acids long. Germline V gene lookup returns CDR1 LNHDA and CDR2 SQIVND (reference sequence). The CDR3 here is CASSTYGLAGEHRELFF. The DNA for the CDR3 is TGTGCCAGTAGTACTTATGGACTAGCGGGTGAACACCGGGAGCTGTTTTTT.